This T cell receptor beta chain is from a study of blood T cells in healthy people across ages. A second about 6 to 11 cycle PCR used barcoded and J-beta primers. In TCRdb, the 5' RACE reads were re-called with MiXCR into one record per CDR3 protein. The sample consists of over 1,500,000 distinct CDR3 sequences, around half of them appearing once. Every sample yielded at least 6.5 million isolated PBMCs. The CDR3 covers 16 residues. CDR1 is MNHEY and CDR2 is SMNVEV in the germline V gene (reference sequence). Study-level findings and limits: Total diversity from one million sequenced T cells was likely underestimated.

About this clonotype: As yet, its antigen is unknown.

This chain connects TRBV27 to TRBJ2-1; D perhaps matches TRBD1 (6 bases). Judging by the DNA end, TRBJ2-7 fits better; the J call may be wrong. The sequence derives from a middle-aged woman in good health. The sequencing input was blood. This CDR3 reads CASSSYSGTKTYEQYF. CDR3 nucleotide sequence: TGTGCCAGCAGCTCTTACTCCGGGACAAAGACCTACGAGCAGTACTTC.